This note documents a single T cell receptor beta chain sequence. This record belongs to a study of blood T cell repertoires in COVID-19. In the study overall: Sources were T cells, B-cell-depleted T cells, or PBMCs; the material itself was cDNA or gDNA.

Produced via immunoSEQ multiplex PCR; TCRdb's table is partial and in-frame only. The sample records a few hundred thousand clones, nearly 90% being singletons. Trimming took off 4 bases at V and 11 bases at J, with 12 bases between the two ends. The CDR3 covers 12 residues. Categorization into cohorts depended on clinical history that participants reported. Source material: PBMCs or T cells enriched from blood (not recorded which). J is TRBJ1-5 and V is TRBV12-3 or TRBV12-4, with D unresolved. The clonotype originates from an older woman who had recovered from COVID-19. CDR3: CASSYTRGTQHF. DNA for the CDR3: TGTGCCAGCAGTTACACCCGGGGAACCCAGCATTTT.